This entry lists 25 T cell receptor beta chains sequenced from one sample in a study of radiotherapy plus CTLA-4 blockade in lung cancer. The assay was immunoSEQ multiplex PCR, and TCRdb's table has in-frame clones only and misses some. The sample includes approximately 37,000 clones, 65% to 75% of them seen just once. Sample: peripheral blood, taken from a patient treated with radiotherapy plus ipilimumab. All receptors come from a human donor with non-small cell lung cancer who had stable disease on radiotherapy plus ipilimumab.

This chain links TRBV7-8 with TRBJ1-2; D possibly corresponds to TRBD1 (5 bases). CDR1 is SGHVS, CDR2 FQNEAQ, per germline. V lost 1 base to trimming and J lost 6 bases, with 6 bases between them. CDR3 length equals 12 residues. Written as DNA, the CDR3 is TGTGCCAGCAGCTTAGAACAGGATGGCTACACCTTC. Protein product: CASSLEQDGYTF.

The chain carries TRBV18 and TRBJ1-1, with 9 bases that match TRBD1. Germline CDR1 KGHSH, CDR2 LQKENI. The CDR3 totals 14 residues. After removal of 5 bases from V and 5 bases from J, the junction contained 6 bases not matched to a gene. CDR3 in amino acids: CASSDRGFGTEAFF. DNA for the CDR3: TGTGCCAGCTCAGACAGGGGGTTTGGGACTGAAGCTTTCTTT.

This clone was picked up a small number of times. This rearrangement joins TRBV5-4 to TRBJ1-2; D possibly corresponds to TRBD1 (6 bases). V dropped 3 bases and J dropped 6 bases, with 21 bases sitting between them. CDR3 length: 16 amino acids. Germline loops: CDR1 SGHNT, CDR2 YYREEE (reference sequence). CDR3 DNA: TGTGCCAGCAGCTCCCCTCTCGACAGGCGGAAGGATGGCTACACCTTC. It codes for CASSSPLDRRKDGYTF.

The V and J genes are TRBV7-9 and TRBJ2-3; TRBD2 is a possible D gene (5 bases). The CDR3 spans 15 residues. V was clipped by 3 bases and J by 2 bases, with 12 bases between them. CDR1 and CDR2 from the germline V gene are SEHNR and FQNEAQ (reference sequence). The CDR3 nucleotides read TGTGCCAGCAGCTTTAGGTCTAGCAACACAGATACGCAGTATTTT. It translates to CASSFRSSNTDTQYF.

Regarding this clone: A read error is likely, as this CDR3 ends without the conserved phenylalanine or tryptophan. The DNA is left out, because the CDR3 cannot be placed on it with certainty; the CDR3 is given as TCRdb lists it. V gene TRBV6-1 combines with J gene TRBJ2-7; the table's D call, TRBD2, was not checked against the DNA. Termini included, the CDR3 measures 11 amino acids. Per germline, CDR1 MNHNS and CDR2 SASEGT. CDR3 protein: CASSERAQSFL.

The J gene is TRBJ1-1, the V gene TRBV11-2, with D maybe TRBD1 (6 bases). V was pared by 0 bases and J by 1 base, with 9 bases between. The CDR3 contains 15 residues. Germline V gene data show CDR1 as SGHAT and CDR2 as FQNNGV. CDR3: CASSLEGTPNTEAFF. CDR3 sequence (DNA): TGTGCCAGCAGCTTAGAGGGGACACCGAACACTGAAGCTTTCTTT.

The V gene is TRBV6-5, the J gene TRBJ1-2; TRBD1 agrees at 7 bases. The V segment lost 6 bases and the J segment 4 bases; nucleotides outside the gene matches: 5. The germline V gene has CDR1 MNHEY and CDR2 SVGAGI. The CDR3 runs 13 residues. CDR3 loop: CASRDRDSYGYTF. CDR3 DNA: TGTGCCAGCAGGGACCGGGACAGCTATGGCTACACCTTC.

J is TRBJ2-7 and V is TRBV6-1; no firm D call. The CDR3 extends over 12 amino acids. Trimming left V 3 bases short and J 4 bases short, with 7 bases between. CDR1 MNHNS and CDR2 SASEGT come from the germline V gene. In DNA, the CDR3 is TGTGCCAGCAGTGACCCCCCGTACGAGCAGTACTTC. Translating gives CASSDPPYEQYF.

The chain links TRBV5-1 to TRBJ1-1; maybe TRBD1 (6 bases). V was cut by 4 bases and J by 0 bases, with 16 bases left in between. This CDR3 spans 16 amino acids. CDR1 SGHRS and CDR2 YFSETQ come from the germline V gene. CDR3 in DNA: TGCGCCAGCAGCATAGGTTCGACAGGCTTGAACACTGAAGCTTTCTTT. It encodes CASSIGSTGLNTEAFF.

The V call is TRBV7-9, the J call TRBJ2-1; tentative D call: TRBD2 (5 bases). V gave up 2 bases and J gave up 0 bases, with 14 bases separating them. From germline, CDR1 is SEHNR and CDR2 FQNEAQ (reference sequence). The CDR3 length is 17 residues. CDR3 region: CASSLSRSDHSYNEQFF. In DNA, the CDR3 is TGTGCCAGCAGCTTAAGTCGTAGCGACCACTCCTACAATGAGCAGTTCTTC.

The chain combines TRBV29-1 with TRBJ2-5, with 7 bases identical to TRBD1. The CDR3 length is 11 residues. Trimming took 0 bases from V and 11 from J; bases not matched to a gene: 3. Germline V gene sequence: CDR1 SQVTM, CDR2 ANQGSEA. The CDR3 loop is CSVEDPGQQYF. Here the CDR3 DNA reads TGCAGCGTTGAAGATCCGGGACAGCAGTACTTC. Combining the CDR3 with reference TRBV29-1 and TRBJ2-5 gives the whole variable domain SAVISQKPSRDICQRGTSLTIQCQVDSQVTMMFWYRQQPGQSLTLIATANQGSEATYESGFVIDKFPISRPNLTFSTLTVSNMSPEDSSIYLCSVEDPGQQYFGPGTRLLVL.

This rearrangement joins TRBV10-2 to TRBJ1-2; D is possibly TRBD1 (5 bases). Trimming shortened V by 11 bases and J by 6 bases, and 10 bases separated the two germline ends. Germline lookup yields CDR1 WSHSY and CDR2 SAAADI. This CDR3 is 10 amino acids long. This CDR3 is CASGGDGYTF. The CDR3 DNA follows: TGCGCCTCCGGGGGGGATGGCTACACCTTC.

The chain joins TRBV12-5 to TRBJ1-6, with D possibly being TRBD1 (6 bases). V gave up 5 bases and J gave up 9 bases, with 14 bases separating them. This CDR3 comprises 14 residues. Germline assignment: CDR1 LGHNT and CDR2 FRNRAP. This CDR3 is CASGTTGYGSPLHF. For the CDR3, the DNA is TGTGCTAGTGGTACTACAGGGTACGGTTCACCCCTCCACTTT. Looking up the rest from reference TRBV12-5 and TRBJ1-6 gives the full variable domain: DARVTQTPRHKVTEMGQEVTMRCQPILGHNTVFWYRQTMMQGLELLAYFRNRAPLDDSGMPKDRFSAEMPDATLATLKIQPSEPRDSAVYFCASGTTGYGSPLHFGNGTRLTVT.

The V and J genes are TRBV1 and TRBJ2-7; the table assigns TRBD1, which was not confirmed against the DNA. TRBV1 is flagged as a pseudogene. The CDR3 length is 15 residues. The CDR3 loop reads CTSSGRDRQLNEQYF. The CDR3 DNA follows: TGCACCAGCAGCGGCCGGGACAGACAACTGAACGAGCAGTACTTC.

The chain has TRBV15 and TRBJ1-1; 9 bases fit TRBD1. The germline V gene has CDR1 LNHNV and CDR2 YYDKDF (reference sequence). The CDR3 totals 16 residues. V lost 0 bases to trimming and J lost 6 bases; unmatched junction nucleotides: 8. CDR3 bases: TGTGCCACCAGCAGAGAAATCGGGACAGGGAAAGCTGAAGCTTTCTTT. Translated, it gives CATSREIGTGKAEAFF.

The chain couples TRBV21-1 to TRBJ2-7; whether TRBD1, the table's D call, matches the DNA was not checked. TRBV21-1 is noted as a pseudogene. The CDR3 loop spans 13 amino acids. The CDR3 here is CASRDRGEYEQYF. DNA for the CDR3: TGTGCCAGCAGGGACAGGGGGGAATACGAGCAGTACTTC.

V gene TRBV10-3 combines with J gene TRBJ2-7; no reliable D call. From germline, CDR1 is ENHRY and CDR2 SYGVKD. The CDR3 is made up of 15 amino acids. Trimming shortened V by 0 bases and J by 2 bases, and 11 bases separated the two germline ends. CDR3 loop: CAISESSGFTYEQYF. CDR3 bases: TGTGCCATCAGTGAGTCGTCGGGTTTTACCTACGAGCAGTACTTC.

This clone was seen a handful of times. The chain is built from TRBV15 and TRBJ2-5; 9 bases align to TRBD1. The ends lost 3 bases at V and 5 bases at J; junction bases unmatched: 10. From germline, CDR1 is LNHNV and CDR2 YYDKDF (reference sequence). The CDR3 consists of 16 residues. The chain's CDR3 is CATSSTGGVHYETQYF. The CDR3 DNA sequence: TGTGCCACCAGCAGCACAGGGGGCGTGCATTACGAGACCCAGTACTTC.

Written as DNA, the CDR3 is TGTGCCTGCGGGGTGGGACAGGCGTTTATGGGCTACACCTTC. Translating gives CACGVGQAFMGYTF. The chain has TRBV30 and TRBJ1-2; TRBD1 matches 8 bases. The CDR3 is 14 residues long. V was pared by 6 bases and J by 8 bases, with 14 bases of the junction left unmatched. Germline values: CDR1 GTSNPN, CDR2 SVGIG (reference sequence). The variable domain in full, with the rest retrieved from reference TRBV30 and TRBJ1-2, is SQTIHQWPATLVQPVGSPLSLECTVEGTSNPNLYWYRQAAGRGLQLLFYSVGIGQISSEVPQNLSASRPQDRQFILSSKKLLLSDSGFYLCACGVGQAFMGYTFGSGTRLTVV.

V is TRBV10-3 and J is TRBJ2-1; 8 nucleotides align to TRBD1. After removal of 5 bases from V and 4 bases from J, the junction contained 10 bases not matched to a gene. CDR1 and CDR2 from the germline V gene are ENHRY and SYGVKD. The CDR3 spans 16 residues. Here the CDR3 reads CAISPMSGTGYNEQFF. DNA for the CDR3: TGTGCCATCAGTCCGATGTCCGGGACAGGTTACAATGAGCAGTTCTTC.

In its sample, this clone was seen once. This chain connects TRBV11-3 to TRBJ2-3; TRBD1 is a possible D gene (6 bases). This CDR3 region has 16 residues. CDR1 is SGHNT and CDR2 is YENEEA in the germline V gene. Trimming took 5 bases from V and 0 from J, leaving 15 bases between them. CDR3 region: CASSERTRGSTDTQYF. DNA for the CDR3: TGTGCCAGCAGCGAGAGAACCAGGGGTAGCACAGATACGCAGTATTTT.

This rearrangement joins TRBV18 to TRBJ2-3, with TRBD2 matching over 11 bases. Germline assignment: CDR1 KGHSH and CDR2 LQKENI. This CDR3 has 17 amino acids. The ends lost 0 bases at V and 1 base at J; junction bases unmatched: 3. In DNA, the CDR3 is TGTGCCAGCTCACCACCCGGGACTAGCGGAGGCACAGATACGCAGTATTTT. This encodes CASSPPGTSGGTDTQYF. Based on the CDR3 plus reference TRBV18 and TRBJ2-3, the full variable domain is NAGVMQNPRHLVRRRGQEARLRCSPMKGHSHVYWYRQLPEEGLKFMVYLQKENIIDESGMPKERFSAEFPKEGPSILRIQQVVRGDSAAYFCASSPPGTSGGTDTQYFGPGTRLTVL.

This chain links TRBV6-1 with TRBJ2-3; maybe TRBD2 (5 bases). The CDR3 length is 13 residues. Germline V lookup: CDR1 MNHNS, CDR2 SASEGT. V was shortened by 4 bases and J by 3 bases, with 8 bases between the two germline ends. The CDR3 loop is CASSVGATDTQYF. In DNA, the CDR3 is TGTGCCAGCAGTGTGGGAGCTACAGATACGCAGTATTTT.

The J gene is TRBJ2-6, the V gene TRBV4-3, with D maybe TRBD2 (5 bases). Germline lookup yields CDR1 LGHNA and CDR2 YSLEER. V shed 0 bases and J shed 0 bases, with 18 bases lying between them. This CDR3 has 20 amino acids. CDR3 sequence (DNA): TGCGCCAGCAGCCAAGATCGGGTAGGAGGCGGCTACTCTGGGGCCAACGTCCTGACTTTC. Amino acids: CASSQDRVGGGYSGANVLTF.

The chain carries TRBV12-5 and TRBJ2-7; 10 bases align to TRBD1. V trimming: 1 base; J trimming: 4 bases; junction bases outside the gene matches: 4. Germline V gives CDR1 LGHNT, CDR2 FRNRAP. The CDR3 length is 15 residues. The CDR3 protein is CASGLGGGQGYEQYF. CDR3 sequence (DNA): TGTGCTAGTGGTTTGGGGGGGGGACAGGGGTACGAGCAGTACTTC.